This T cell receptor (beta chain) is from a study of cytomegalovirus exposure and HLA in healthy donors. Germline-derived CDR1 and CDR2 are SGHNT and YENEEA. The CDR3 extends over 13 amino acids. With V trimmed by 3 bases and J by 3 bases, 1 base remained unmatched. PCR employed 60 Vbeta and 13 Jbeta primers. Profiled with immunoSEQ multiplex PCR; TCRdb holds only in-frame clones, not every one. The sample comprises 130,000 or so clones, 80% of which are singletons, and roughly 5.7% rests with the top ten. The sequence was obtained from a man younger than 40 in good health and CMV-seronegative. The sample consisted of PBMCs. V usage is TRBV11-3 and J usage is TRBJ2-7, with 8 positions matching TRBD1. The CDR3 DNA sequence: TGTGCCAGCAGCTTTGGGACAGGCTACGAGCAGTACTTC. This gives the protein CASSFGTGYEQYF.